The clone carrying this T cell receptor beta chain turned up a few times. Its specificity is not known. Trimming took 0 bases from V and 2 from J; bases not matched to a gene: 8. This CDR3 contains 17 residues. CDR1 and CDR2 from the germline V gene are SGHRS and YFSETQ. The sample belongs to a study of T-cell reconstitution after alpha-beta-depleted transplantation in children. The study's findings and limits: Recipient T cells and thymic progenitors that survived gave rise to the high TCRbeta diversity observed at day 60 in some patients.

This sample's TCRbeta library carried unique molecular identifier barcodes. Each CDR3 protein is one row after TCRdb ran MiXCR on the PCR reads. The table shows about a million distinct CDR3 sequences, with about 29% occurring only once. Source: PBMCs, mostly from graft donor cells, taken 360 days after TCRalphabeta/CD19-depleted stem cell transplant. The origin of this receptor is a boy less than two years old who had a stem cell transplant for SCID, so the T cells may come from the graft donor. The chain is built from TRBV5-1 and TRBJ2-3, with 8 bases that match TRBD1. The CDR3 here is CASSLGYDRGTTDTQYF. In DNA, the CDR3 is TGCGCCAGCAGCTTGGGGTACGACAGGGGCACCACAGATACGCAGTATTTT.